This T cell receptor beta chain was observed in a study of identical twins. General study results and limits: Invariant T cells like MAIT and iNKT could partly confound the zero-insertion analyses. Among monozygotic twins, out-of-frame TCR alpha sharing exceeded what models predicted. Fewer insertions marked abundant cord blood beta clonotypes; young adult naive trended weakly, memory not at all.

Template switching supplied a universal primer site; unique molecular identifiers were carried on the cDNA. Each CDR3 protein gets one entry after TCRdb re-called the 5' RACE reads with MiXCR. This sample has approximately 590,000 distinct CDR3 sequences; roughly 9.5% occur once, and the top ten carry around 3.2%. The table lists this clonotype with a few counts. Its target is unknown. CDR3 size: 13 residues. The germline gives CDR1 SEHNR, CDR2 FQNEAQ (reference sequence). V dropped 8 bases and J dropped 1 base, with 11 bases sitting between them. These data also featured in a second study, about yellow fever vaccine responses in identical twins.

The source material was PBMCs. The origin of this receptor is a young woman in good health. The V and J genes are TRBV7-9 and TRBJ2-5; perhaps TRBD1 as D (6 bases). The CDR3 bases are TGTGCCAGCGGCCGGGACACCCAAGAGACCCAGTACTTC. This translates into CASGRDTQETQYF.